Below, one T cell receptor (beta chain) is given with its context. The target antigen is unknown. TCRdb's copy holds only in-frame clones and misses some; the assay was immunoSEQ multiplex PCR. The sample includes more than 75,000 clones, about 88% seen only once; the top ten take around 0.82%. These data belong to a study of OX40 agonist ivuxolimab in advanced cancers. Study-level findings and limits: Both CD4+ and CD8+ T cell populations in blood had undergone clonal expansion by week 6 at 0.1 to 3.0 mg/kg.

The CDR3 consists of 15 residues. Looked up from germline, CDR1 is MNHNS and CDR2 is SASEGT. The junction had 12 bases not matched to a gene; V was cut back by 5 bases and J by 7 bases. The sample here was CD4+ or CD8+ T cells sorted from blood, taken in a trial of the OX40 agonist ivuxolimab. The chain uses TRBV6-1 and TRBJ2-7, with TRBD2 matching over 9 bases. This TCR derives from an adult with an advanced solid tumor such as melanoma, head and neck, liver or kidney cancer. CDR3 protein: CASSKRLAAPGEQYF. The CDR3 DNA is TGTGCCAGCAGTAAGAGACTAGCGGCACCCGGGGAGCAGTACTTC.